Shown below are 31 T cell receptor beta chains from a single sample sequenced in a study of blood T cell repertoires in COVID-19. Libraries were prepared by immunoSEQ multiplex PCR; TCRdb keeps only in-frame clonotypes and omits some of them. The repertoire has tens of thousands of clones, 80% to 90% of them found once; the top ten carry 6% to 6.5%. Sequencing was done on a sample of peripheral blood. The source is a woman at least 80 years old with acute or convalescent COVID-19.

This chain uses TRBV5-1 with TRBJ2-1; TRBD1 agrees at 11 bases. Losses at the gene ends were 0 bases for V and 8 bases for J; bases not matched to a gene: 7. This CDR3 spans 16 amino acids. CDR1 SGHRS and CDR2 YFSETQ come from the germline V gene. This chain's CDR3 is CASSLDGTGGWDEQFF. The CDR3 region has the DNA TGCGCCAGCAGCTTGGACGGGACAGGGGGTTGGGATGAGCAGTTCTTC.

This clone was observed at least ten times. The rearrangement joins TRBV10-3 to TRBJ1-2; D is perhaps TRBD1 (5 bases). From germline, CDR1 is ENHRY and CDR2 SYGVKD. The V and J ends lost 10 bases and 1 base respectively, with 13 bases between them. This CDR3 is 13 amino acids long. The CDR3 coding sequence is TGTGCCAGTCTCGGGGGGAGTAACTATGGCTACACCTTC. This gives the protein CASLGGSNYGYTF.

V usage is TRBV30 and J usage is TRBJ1-2; a possible D gene is TRBD1 (5 bases). Trimming took off 3 bases at V and 5 bases at J, with 13 bases between the two ends. The CDR3 loop spans 13 amino acids. The germline V gene has CDR1 GTSNPN and CDR2 SVGIG (reference sequence). CDR3 sequence: CAWRSLPGYGYTF. The CDR3 nucleotides are TGTGCCTGGAGGAGCCTCCCAGGGTATGGCTACACCTTC.

The chain is built from TRBV5-1 and TRBJ2-7; D is perhaps TRBD2 (5 bases). The V end was cut by 0 bases, the J end by 0 bases, with 19 bases between. The V gene's germline CDR1 is SGHRS and CDR2 YFSETQ. This CDR3 is built from 18 residues. The CDR3 loop is CASSLDSRTALLSYEQYF. As DNA, the CDR3 is TGCGCCAGCAGCTTGGACTCACGGACTGCCCTTCTCTCCTACGAGCAGTACTTC.

V and J are TRBV18 and TRBJ1-1, with a weak D call TRBD1 (5 bases). Germline values: CDR1 KGHSH, CDR2 LQKENI. The CDR3 consists of 15 residues. Between the trimmed V and J ends, which lost 8 bases and 1 base, there was a span of 17 bases. In nucleotides, the CDR3 is TGTGCCAGCGCACTGGCCATTGGACAGAACACTGAAGCTTTCTTT. Translated, it gives CASALAIGQNTEAFF.

The chain links TRBV6-2 or TRBV6-3 to TRBJ2-7; the match to TRBD1 covers 7 bases. The length of the CDR3 is 15 residues. Losses at the gene ends were 0 bases for V and 4 bases for J; bases not matched to a gene: 6. Germline V gene data show CDR1 as MNHEY and CDR2 as SVGEGT. CDR3 sequence reads: CASSYSVTGAYEQYF. For the CDR3, the DNA is TGTGCCAGCAGTTACTCAGTCACAGGGGCTTACGAGCAGTACTTC.

The chain has TRBV6-5 and TRBJ1-1; possible D gene TRBD1, 5 bases. Germline values: CDR1 MNHEY, CDR2 SVGAGI. V was trimmed by 8 bases and J by 1 base, leaving 11 bases between them. The CDR3 contains 13 residues. The CDR3 region is CASAGDRNTEAFF. In DNA form, the CDR3 reads TGTGCCAGCGCTGGAGACAGGAACACTGAAGCTTTCTTT.

The chain employs TRBV7-3 and TRBJ2-7, with unresolved D. The germline gives CDR1 SGHTA, CDR2 FQGTGA. The CDR3 totals 13 residues. V was cut by 1 base and J by 6 bases, with 10 bases left in between. CDR3 sequence: CASSLSGNGEQYF. The CDR3 DNA is TGTGCCAGCAGCTTAAGCGGTAACGGCGAGCAGTACTTC.

This clone was observed a single time. The V gene is TRBV19, the J gene TRBJ1-5; D ambiguous. Germline V gene data show CDR1 as LNHDA and CDR2 as SQIVND (reference sequence). The CDR3 covers 14 residues. Trimming stripped 3 bases from V and 7 bases from J, with 13 bases between. The CDR3 nucleotides read TGTGCCAGTAGTATCGGCAGGATAGTACAGCCCCAGCATTTT. Its protein product is CASSIGRIVQPQHF.

The chain has TRBV5-1 and TRBJ1-1; 8 nucleotides agree with TRBD1. The CDR3 extends over 14 amino acids. In germline, CDR1 is SGHRS, CDR2 YFSETQ. The junction had 7 bases not matched to a gene; V was cut back by 4 bases and J by 5 bases. CDR3 in amino acids: CASSVAGGWTEAFF. In nucleotides, the CDR3 is TGCGCCAGCAGCGTTGCAGGGGGCTGGACTGAAGCTTTCTTT.

This clone came up once. Within the sample, other DNA sequences also encode this same CDR3. This chain uses TRBV3-1 (or the pseudogene TRBV3-2) with TRBJ1-5; D is perhaps TRBD1 (5 bases). The germline V and J ends were trimmed by 0 bases and 7 bases, with 7 bases remaining between them. CDR3 size: 13 residues. Germline V gene data show CDR1 as LGHDT and CDR2 as YNNKEL (reference sequence). CDR3 sequence (DNA): TGTGCCAGCAGCCAAGACAGGGAACAGCCCCAGCATTTT. It encodes CASSQDREQPQHF.

With regard to this clone: This may arise from a read error, as a much more abundant clone is one base away. The chain combines TRBV11-2 with TRBJ1-1; D is perhaps TRBD1 (6 bases). The CDR3 consists of 13 residues. V lost 0 bases, J lost 4 bases, and 6 bases lay in between. CDR1 SGHAT and CDR2 FQNNGV come from the germline V gene. DNA of the CDR3: TGTGCCAGCAGCTTAGACAGGGGCACTGAAGCTTTCTTT. Amino acids: CASSLDRGTEAFF. The full variable domain, rest sourced from reference TRBV11-2 and TRBJ1-1, is EAGVAQSPRYKIIEKRQSVAFWCNPISGHATLYWYQQILGQGPKLLIQFQNNGVVDDSQLPKDRFSAERLKGVDSTLKIQPAKLEDSAVYLCASSLDRGTEAFFGQGTRLTVV.

The rearrangement joins TRBV10-3 to TRBJ2-7; D is unclear. The ends were cut back, 3 bases at V and 5 bases at J, with 20 bases in the middle. CDR3 length: 16 residues. The germline CDR1 and CDR2 sequences are ENHRY and SYGVKD. The CDR3 coding sequence is TGTGCCATCAGTGAAAGACCCATCAAGTCAGGCGACGAGCAGTACTTC. Its protein is CAISERPIKSGDEQYF.

The chain combines TRBV19 with TRBJ1-2, with 7 bases that match TRBD1. The germline V gene has CDR1 LNHDA and CDR2 SQIVND (reference sequence). V shed 9 bases and J 3 bases; nucleotides not matched to a gene: 7. This CDR3 has 13 amino acids. Written as DNA, the CDR3 is TGTGCCAGCGCGACAGGGATTGACTATGGCTACACCTTC. This gives the protein CASATGIDYGYTF.

The chain uses TRBV28 and TRBJ1-5; TRBD1 matches at 7 bases. Trimming at V came to 8 bases and at J to 6 bases, leaving 16 bases not matched to a gene. CDR1 is MDHEN, CDR2 SYDVKM, per germline. This CDR3 has 16 amino acids. CDR3 sequence reads: CASGADSTGRSQPQHF. The CDR3 DNA reads as TGTGCCAGCGGGGCGGACTCGACAGGGAGGTCTCAGCCCCAGCATTTT. The full variable domain, in which reference TRBV28 and TRBJ1-5 provide the parts outside the CDR3, is DVKVTQSSRYLVKRTGEKVFLECVQDMDHENMFWYRQDPGLGLRLIYFSYDVKMKEKGDIPEGYSVSREKKERFSLILESASTNQTSMYLCASGADSTGRSQPQHFGDGTRLSIL.

The V call is TRBV6-1, the J call TRBJ1-2, with 7 nucleotides matching TRBD1. CDR3 length equals 13 residues. After removal of 3 bases from V and 4 bases from J, the junction contained 2 bases not matched to a gene. The germline V gene has CDR1 MNHNS and CDR2 SASEGT. In nucleotides, the CDR3 is TGTGCCAGCAGTGAGGGGACAGTCTATGGCTACACCTTC. Protein product: CASSEGTVYGYTF.

V and J are TRBV7-2 and TRBJ1-2; 8 bases fit TRBD1. The CDR3 is made up of 14 amino acids. The V segment lost 3 bases and the J segment 8 bases; nucleotides outside the gene matches: 8. Germline CDR1 reads SGHTA; CDR2 reads FQGNSA. In DNA form, the CDR3 reads TGTGCCAGCAGCTTCTTCCTACAGGGGGAGGGCTACACCTTC. Amino acids: CASSFFLQGEGYTF.

The chain is built from TRBV11-2 and TRBJ1-1; 7 nucleotides align to TRBD1. The CDR3 runs to 15 residues. CDR1 is SGHAT, CDR2 FQNNGV, per germline. With V trimmed by 3 bases and J by 1 base, 5 bases remained unmatched. In nucleotides, the CDR3 is TGTGCCAGCAGCTTGAGGGGACAGACGAACACTGAAGCTTTCTTT. As protein: CASSLRGQTNTEAFF.

The chain combines TRBV7-9 with TRBJ1-2, with TRBD1 matching 7 bases. Germline V gene lookup returns CDR1 SEHNR and CDR2 FQNEAQ (reference sequence). The CDR3 is 16 amino acids. The junction had 9 bases not matched to a gene; V was cut back by 4 bases and J by 1 base. CDR3 protein: CASSSPKTGSNYGYTF. The CDR3 DNA follows: TGTGCCAGCAGCTCGCCTAAGACAGGGAGTAACTATGGCTACACCTTC.

J is TRBJ2-3 and V is TRBV10-1, with 11 bases matching TRBD1. The CDR3 has 14 residues. Germline assignment: CDR1 WNHNN and CDR2 SYGVQD (reference sequence). The junction had 3 bases not matched to a gene; V was cut back by 6 bases and J by 4 bases. The CDR3: CASRQDRGPDTQYF. CDR3 nucleotide sequence: TGCGCCAGCAGGCAGGACAGGGGGCCAGATACGCAGTATTTT.

The chain couples TRBV6-1 to TRBJ2-7; 8 bases match TRBD2. J lost 4 bases, V lost 1 base, and 9 bases had no gene match. CDR1 is MNHNS, CDR2 SASEGT, per germline. The CDR3 sequence is 16 residues long. The chain's CDR3 is CASSEGLAGTMYEQYF. The CDR3 DNA reads TGTGCCAGCAGTGAAGGGCTAGCGGGCACGATGTACGAGCAGTACTTC.

This chain connects TRBV19 to TRBJ2-7; the D gene is possibly TRBD2 (6 bases). The CDR3 covers 15 residues. Germline assignment: CDR1 LNHDA and CDR2 SQIVND (reference sequence). V was cut by 1 base and J by 3 bases, with 13 bases left in between. The CDR3 region is CASSIGGGVSYEQYF. The CDR3 DNA follows: TGTGCCAGTAGTATAGGGGGCGGGGTGAGCTACGAGCAGTACTTC. Full variable domain (rest looked up from reference TRBV19 and TRBJ2-7): DGGITQSPKYLFRKEGQNVTLSCEQNLNHDAMYWYRQDPGQGLRLIYYSQIVNDFQKGDIAEGYSVSREKKESFPLTVTSAQKNPTAFYLCASSIGGGVSYEQYFGPGTRLTVT.

V usage is TRBV14 and J usage is TRBJ1-2; D remains ambiguous. V lost 1 base and J 1 base, leaving 10 bases between the germline ends. CDR1 and CDR2 from the germline V gene are SGHDN and FVKESK. The CDR3 is 15 amino acids. The CDR3 DNA sequence: TGTGCCAGCAGCCAAGCTCTCGGGAGTAACTATGGCTACACCTTC. Translating it yields CASSQALGSNYGYTF.

The V and J genes are TRBV4-1 and TRBJ1-5; D unclear. Germline CDR1 and CDR2: MGHRA and YSYEKL. The CDR3 is 14 amino acids. V lost 0 bases, J lost 2 bases, and 5 bases lay in between. CDR3 region: CASSQDSGNQPQHF. The CDR3 nucleotides are TGCGCCAGCAGCCAAGACAGCGGCAATCAGCCCCAGCATTTT.

The gene calls are TRBV10-2 and TRBJ1-3; no reliable D call. V was clipped by 2 bases and J by 0 bases, with 8 bases between them. Germline-derived CDR1 and CDR2 are WSHSY and SAAADI. The CDR3 spans 15 residues. DNA for the CDR3: TGCGCCAGCAGTGAGAACAGCAACTCTGGAAACACCATATATTTT. Protein: CASSENSNSGNTIYF.

The chain combines TRBV5-1 with TRBJ1-1, with D maybe TRBD1 (5 bases). The CDR3 totals 13 residues. The germline CDR1 and CDR2 sequences are SGHRS and YFSETQ. Trimming took off 3 bases at V and 2 bases at J, with 8 bases between the two ends. CDR3 nucleotides: TGCGCCAGCAGCTCCAGGGAAAACACTGAAGCTTTCTTT. Translated, it gives CASSSRENTEAFF.

This clone was seen only a few times. The J gene is TRBJ1-1, the V gene TRBV25-1; D perhaps matches TRBD1 (5 bases). This CDR3 has 16 residues. Germline assignment: CDR1 MGHDK and CDR2 SYGVNS. Trimming took 2 bases from V and 1 from J, leaving 14 bases between them. The CDR3 is CASSEPGRVGNTEAFF. The CDR3 DNA follows: TGTGCCAGCAGTGAACCAGGGCGCGTGGGGAACACTGAAGCTTTCTTT.

The chain couples TRBV27 to TRBJ1-6; 11 bases align to TRBD1. The CDR3 extends over 16 amino acids. Germline V lookup: CDR1 MNHEY, CDR2 SMNVEV (reference sequence). Unmatched junction bases numbered 5, after V lost 3 bases and J lost 7 bases. This chain's CDR3 is CASSFRTGGANSPLHF. The CDR3 nucleotides are TGTGCCAGCAGTTTTAGGACAGGGGGCGCGAATTCACCCCTCCACTTT.

The V call is TRBV18, the J call TRBJ1-1; 10 bases align to TRBD1. The germline gives CDR1 KGHSH, CDR2 LQKENI. The CDR3 sequence is 15 residues long. J was trimmed by 6 bases and V by 1 base; bases with no gene match: 5. CDR3 region: CASSPRGTGDSEAFF. The CDR3 DNA reads TGTGCCAGCTCACCACGCGGGACAGGGGATTCTGAAGCTTTCTTT.

The chain uses TRBV11-2 and TRBJ2-3; possibly TRBD2 for D (7 bases). The germline CDR1 and CDR2 sequences are SGHAT and FQNNGV. Trimming removed 4 bases at V and 5 bases at J, with 16 bases between. The CDR3 is made up of 15 amino acids. The CDR3 reads CASSSLGGAGDTQYF. CDR3 nucleotide sequence: TGTGCCAGCAGCTCTCTTGGGGGGGCCGGAGATACGCAGTATTTT.

The table lists this clone with a count of one. The V gene is TRBV10-3, the J gene TRBJ2-1, with 8 bases fitting TRBD2. The V and J ends lost 6 bases and 8 bases, in that order; junction bases with no gene match: 12. This CDR3 has 15 residues. The germline V gene has CDR1 ENHRY and CDR2 SYGVKD. The CDR3 DNA reads TGTGCCATCAGCCCCGGGACTAGGACTTTCTATGAGCAGTTCTTC. Its translation is CAISPGTRTFYEQFF.